This T cell receptor beta chain was observed in a study of blood T cells in healthy people across ages. The germline V gene encodes CDR1 SGHRS and CDR2 YFSETQ. The CDR3 is 16 residues long. J gave up 2 bases and V 0 bases, and 2 bases lay outside the gene matches. This clonotype was seen only a few times. Per sample, no less than 5.5 micrograms of total RNA were extracted. The authors ran a second PCR of about 6 to 12 cycles using a sample-barcoded 5' primer and a J-beta primer mix. MiXCR, run by TCRdb on the 5' RACE reads, gives a single entry per CDR3 protein. In the table there are approximately 600,000 distinct CDR3 sequences, under 70% of which are singletons.

This clonotype was obtained from a man in his 60s in good health. The genes are TRBV5-1 and TRBJ2-1, with 10 bases that match TRBD2. What was sequenced was blood. The CDR3 nucleotides are TGCGCCAGCAGCTTGGGGACTAGCGGTACCTACAATGAGCAGTTCTTC. Protein sequence: CASSLGTSGTYNEQFF.